These T cell receptor beta chains were read from a single sample in a study of blood T cell repertoires in COVID-19. TCRdb's table, derived via immunoSEQ multiplex PCR, lists solely in-frame clones and lacks some. The repertoire includes around 200,000 clones, roughly 84% of them detected once, and approximately 5% sits in the top ten. The specimen was peripheral blood. These TCRs come from a woman older than 75 with acute or convalescent COVID-19. Both conserved end residues are part of each CDR3. D genes are given only for firm matches. A row's size may be missing; if present it is once, few, many or a size class.

d_gene	j_gene	v_gene	abundance	CDR3nt	CDR3aa
NA	TRBJ2-1	TRBV19	NA	TGTGCCAGTACTGCGGACAGCCCTTACAATGAGCAGTTCTTC	CASTADSPYNEQFF
TRBD1	TRBJ1-4	TRBV6-6	NA	TGTGCCAGCAATAAGCAGGGGGGTAATGAAAAACTGTTTTTT	CASNKQGGNEKLFF
TRBD2	TRBJ2-1	TRBV7-2	NA	TGTGCCAGCAGCTCGGGGGGGGCAGACTCCTACAATGAGCAGTTCTTC	CASSSGGADSYNEQFF
NA	TRBJ2-7	TRBV11-2	once	TGTGCCAGCAGCTCACATACAAAGCGAGGCTCCTACGAGCAGTACTTC	CASSSHTKRGSYEQYF
NA	TRBJ2-5	TRBV5-4	NA	TGTGCCAGCAGCTCGCCAGGGAAAGAGACCCAGTACTTC	CASSSPGKETQYF
TRBD2	TRBJ2-1	TRBV18	NA	TGTGCCAGCTCACCCCCGGGACTAGCGGGAGGGCTCGGCGATGAGCAGTTCTTC	CASSPPGLAGGLGDEQFF
NA	TRBJ2-5	TRBV7-9	NA	TGTGCCAGCAGCCCCCGGACAGCCGAAGAGACCCAGTACTTC	CASSPRTAEETQYF
NA	TRBJ1-2	TRBV19	NA	TGTGCCAGTAGTCCGGGGAATTTCTATGGCTACACCTTC	CASSPGNFYGYTF
NA	TRBJ2-7	TRBV6-6	NA	TGTGCCAGCAGCCCGGTAGTGCGGGGTACCCGCTACGAGCAGTACTTC	CASSPVVRGTRYEQYF
TRBD2	TRBJ2-7	TRBV3-1/TRBV3-2	NA	TGTGCCAGCAGCCGGGAAGCGGGAAGGTCCTACGAGCAGTACTTC	CASSREAGRSYEQYF
NA	TRBJ1-1	TRBV5-1	NA	TGCGCCAGCAGCATTACCGGGAACACTGAAGCTTTCTTT	CASSITGNTEAFF
NA	TRBJ1-3	TRBV5-1	NA	TGCGCCAGCAGCTTAGGACAGTCTGGAAACACCATATATTTT	CASSLGQSGNTIYF
NA	TRBJ1-6	TRBV5-1	NA	TGCGCCAGCAGCGATGGGACTTATTCACCCCTCCACTTT	CASSDGTYSPLHF
TRBD2	TRBJ2-1	TRBV9	NA	TGTGCCAGCAGCAAAGGACTAGCGGGCGTATACAATGAGCAGTTCTTC	CASSKGLAGVYNEQFF
NA	TRBJ1-1	TRBV18	NA	TGTGCCAGCTCACCGGGGGGGGCTTACACTGAAGCTTTCTTT	CASSPGGAYTEAFF
NA	TRBJ2-6	TRBV18	NA	TGTGCCAGCTCACTTGTCGGGGGATCCTCTGGGGCCAACGTCCTGACTTTC	CASSLVGGSSGANVLTF
TRBD1	TRBJ2-7	TRBV5-3	NA	TGTGCCAGAAGCTTGAGTTTAGCGGACAGGGGTGGAATTTACTACGAGCAGTACTTC	CARSLSLADRGGIYYEQYF
NA	TRBJ1-5	TRBV18	NA	TGTGCCAGCTTAACAGGTCTCAATCAGCCCCAGCATTTT	CASLTGLNQPQHF
TRBD2	TRBJ2-7	TRBV6-5	NA	TGTGCCAGCAGTCGACTAGCGGGAGGGGGCGAGCAGTACTTC	CASSRLAGGGEQYF
NA	TRBJ2-1	TRBV19	NA	TGTGCCAGTAGTATTCAGGGCTACAATGAGCAGTTCTTC	CASSIQGYNEQFF
NA	TRBJ1-4	TRBV28	NA	TGTGCCAGTCGCGGGCTCCTTGGCGGAAAACTGTTTTTT	CASRGLLGGKLFF
TRBD1	TRBJ1-2	TRBV7-9	few	TGTGCCAGCAGCTGGCCTGACAGGGGGGTTGGTGGCTACACCTTC	CASSWPDRGVGGYTF
NA	TRBJ1-1	TRBV19	NA	TGTGCCAGTTCCGGACTGATGAACACTGAAGCTTTCTTT	CASSGLMNTEAFF
TRBD1	TRBJ1-2	TRBV19	NA	TGTGCCAGTCACAGGGGGCTGGTGCGAGTTGGCTACACCTTC	CASHRGLVRVGYTF
NA	TRBJ2-1	TRBV6-6	NA	TGTGCCAGCAGTTACTTTAGGGGGAATGAGCAGTTCTTC	CASSYFRGNEQFF
TRBD2	TRBJ2-5	TRBV4-3	NA	TGCGCCAGCAGCCGTGGGGCTCCCGGGACTACGGGGGAGACCCAGTACTTC	CASSRGAPGTTGETQYF
NA	TRBJ1-5	TRBV30	NA	TGTGCCTGGAGTCGACTTGACAGGAGCAATCAGCCCCAGCATTTT	CAWSRLDRSNQPQHF
TRBD2	TRBJ2-1	TRBV29-1	NA	TGCAGCGTTGCCCACTGGGGTAGCGGGAGAAATGAGCAGTTCTTC	CSVAHWGSGRNEQFF
NA	TRBJ1-1	TRBV19	NA	TGTGCCAGTAGGGCTGACAGGTTGGGCACTGAAGCTTTCTTT	CASRADRLGTEAFF
TRBD1	TRBJ1-1	TRBV5-1	NA	TGCGCCAGCAGCCCGACAGGGGGTGCGATTGTAGCTTTCTTT	CASSPTGGAIVAFF
NA	TRBJ2-7	TRBV3-1/TRBV3-2	once	TGTGCCAGCAGCCAAGGTCCAGCGGGCGAGCAGTACTTC	CASSQGPAGEQYF
NA	TRBJ1-1	TRBV7-9	NA	TGTGCCAGCAGCTTGGCATTGAACACTGAAGCTTTCTTT	CASSLALNTEAFF
NA	TRBJ2-1	TRBV7-2	NA	TGTGCCAGCAGCCCCTTCGACAGGGCGGGATACAATGAGCAGTTCTTC	CASSPFDRAGYNEQFF
TRBD1	TRBJ1-1	TRBV7-2	NA	TGTGCCAGCAGCTTATCACAGGGGCTTATGAACACTGAAGCTTTCTTT	CASSLSQGLMNTEAFF
TRBD1	TRBJ2-2	TRBV7-9	NA	TGTGCCAGCAGCGCGAAGGGGAACAGGGGCTTGAACACCGGGGAGCTGTTTTTT	CASSAKGNRGLNTGELFF
NA	TRBJ2-7	TRBV6-2/TRBV6-3	NA	TGTGCCAGCAGTTATCTGGCAGCACCGAGACTAAGTACCTACGAGCAGTACTTC	CASSYLAAPRLSTYEQYF
NA	TRBJ1-5	TRBV19	NA	TGTGCCAGTAGTATCGTATATAGCAATCAGCCCCAGCATTTT	CASSIVYSNQPQHF
NA	TRBJ2-3	TRBV24-1	NA	TGTGCCACCAGTTCGGCTAGTGGCACAGATACGCAGTATTTT	CATSSASGTDTQYF
NA	TRBJ2-7	TRBV6-2/TRBV6-3	once	TGTGCCAGCAGTTACAGCGCGCAGGGTCAACCCTACGAGCAGTACTTC	CASSYSAQGQPYEQYF
NA	TRBJ2-3	TRBV5-6	NA	TGTGCCAGCGGTGGGGGCGGGAGCCCAGATACGCAGTATTTT	CASGGGGSPDTQYF
TRBD1	TRBJ1-2	TRBV24-1	once	TGTGCCACCAGTGGTGCCGGGACAGATACTAACTATGGCTACACCTTC	CATSGAGTDTNYGYTF
NA	TRBJ2-7	TRBV10-3	NA	TGTGCCATCAGTGAGTCGAGGCAGGGAATCTACGAGCAGTACTTC	CAISESRQGIYEQYF
NA	TRBJ2-7	TRBV18	NA	TGTGCCAGCTCACTAGACACCTACGAGCAGTACTTC	CASSLDTYEQYF
TRBD2	TRBJ2-2	TRBV5-1	NA	TGCGCCAGCAGCTTGTTTACAGCGGGAGGTGACACCGGGGAGCTGTTTTTT	CASSLFTAGGDTGELFF